This passage covers 26 T cell receptor beta chains from one sample sequenced in a study of cytomegalovirus exposure and HLA in healthy donors. The PCR used 60 Vbeta and 13 Jbeta primers. Here immunoSEQ multiplex PCR was the method, and the copy in TCRdb shows in-frame clones only, minus some. There are 200,000 to 250,000 clones in the sample; roughly 80% occur only once, and just under 3% lies in the top ten. Sequencing was done on a sample of PBMCs. The receptors shown here come from a woman aged 25 to 45 in good health and CMV-seronegative.

This chain connects TRBV4-1 to TRBJ1-1; 7 bases are shared with TRBD1. Germline CDR1 and CDR2: MGHRA and YSYEKL. V dropped 4 bases and J dropped 0; count of bases not matched to a gene: 8. The CDR3 loop spans 16 amino acids. Here the CDR3 reads CASSPRDSPMNTEAFF. Here the CDR3 DNA reads TGCGCCAGCAGCCCCCGGGACAGCCCCATGAACACTGAAGCTTTCTTT.

The chain carries TRBV7-2 and TRBJ2-1; TRBD2 matches at 9 bases. The CDR3 has 15 residues. Germline V gene lookup returns CDR1 SGHTA and CDR2 FQGNSA. V lost 5 bases to trimming and J lost 6 bases; unmatched junction nucleotides: 8. CDR3 nucleotide sequence: TGTGCCAGCAGCATTCCGGGACTAGCAATCAATGAGCAGTTCTTC. This translates into CASSIPGLAINEQFF.

On this clone: At one end, the junction sequence differs from germline, possibly due to a read error. The sample has other DNA sequences that encode this CDR3 too. The chain employs TRBV9 and TRBJ2-7; 10 nucleotides align to TRBD1. Per germline, CDR1 SGDLS and CDR2 YYNGEE. The CDR3 is made up of 15 amino acids. In DNA, the CDR3 is TGTGCCAGCAGCGTTGGGACAGGGGAGTTCTACGAGCAATACTTC. Translation gives CASSVGTGEFYEQYF. Supplemented by reference TRBV9 and TRBJ2-7, the full variable domain reads DSGVTQTPKHLITATGQRVTLRCSPRSGDLSVYWYQQSLDQGLQFLIQYYNGEERAKGNILERFSAQQFPDLHSELNLSSLELGDSALYFCASSVGTGEFYEQYFGPGTRLTVT.

CDR3 residues: CASSEYNEQFF. The CDR3 nucleotides are TGTGCCAGCAGCGAGTACAATGAGCAGTTCTTC. The chain joins TRBV7-9 to TRBJ2-1, with D uncertain. The CDR3 runs to 11 residues. Per germline, CDR1 SEHNR and CDR2 FQNEAQ (reference sequence). The V end lost 5 bases, the J end lost 4 bases, and 3 bases lay between the germline ends.

The chain couples TRBV19 to TRBJ2-1, with 7 bases that match TRBD2. The CDR3 totals 12 residues. Germline lookup yields CDR1 LNHDA and CDR2 SQIVND (reference sequence). With V trimmed by 3 bases and J by 15 bases, 8 bases remained unmatched. CDR3 residues: CASSIRDYRPFF. In DNA form, the CDR3 reads TGTGCCAGTAGTATCCGGGACTATCGACCGTTCTTC.

This clone was recorded a few times. The chain links TRBV18 to TRBJ1-1; perhaps TRBD1 as D (5 bases). The CDR3 sequence is 15 residues long. In germline, CDR1 is KGHSH, CDR2 LQKENI. V was pared by 6 bases and J by 3 bases, with 17 bases between. In nucleotides, the CDR3 is TGTGCCAGCTCGCGGTACATGCTAGGGGACACTGAAGCTTTCTTT. Its protein product is CASSRYMLGDTEAFF.

This clone was seen a single time. The chain links TRBV15 to TRBJ1-6; D is possibly TRBD1 (6 bases). V gave up 0 bases and J gave up 7 bases, with 22 bases separating them. Germline V CDR1 and CDR2: LNHNV, YYDKDF (reference sequence). The CDR3 spans 19 residues. CDR3 DNA sequence: TGTGCCACCAGCAGAGATCGCCCCAAAAGGGCCAGGGGAAATTCACCCCTCCACTTT. Residues: CATSRDRPKRARGNSPLHF.

This clone appeared a few times. The chain has TRBV4-1 and TRBJ2-7; D might be TRBD1 (5 bases). The V and J ends lost 0 bases and 6 bases respectively, with 21 bases between them. Germline V gene data show CDR1 as MGHRA and CDR2 as YSYEKL. The CDR3 runs 17 residues. This CDR3 reads CASSQDSRQGWSIEQYF. Written as DNA, the CDR3 is TGCGCCAGCAGCCAAGATTCCCGGCAGGGCTGGTCGATCGAGCAGTACTTC.

The chain is built from TRBV2 and TRBJ1-2, with 7 bases identical to TRBD1. The CDR3 sequence is 14 residues long. Germline V gene lookup returns CDR1 SNHLY and CDR2 FYNNEI. V gave up 3 bases and J gave up 1 base; unmatched junction bases: 2. This CDR3 is CASSEGTDNYGYTF. CDR3 DNA: TGTGCCAGCAGTGAGGGGACAGATAACTATGGCTACACCTTC.

The rearrangement joins TRBV28 to TRBJ2-1; 8 nucleotides align to TRBD2. The CDR3 is 19 amino acids. With V trimmed by 2 bases and J by 3 bases, 15 bases remained unmatched. In germline, CDR1 is MDHEN, CDR2 SYDVKM. The CDR3 DNA reads TGTGCCAGCAGTTTACCCGGGACTAGGAGCGGGTCCTACTACAATGAGCAGTTCTTC. Protein sequence: CASSLPGTRSGSYYNEQFF.

The genes are TRBV6-5 and TRBJ1-5; a possible D gene is TRBD1 (6 bases). V shed 0 bases and J shed 6 bases, with 12 bases lying between them. CDR1 is MNHEY, CDR2 SVGAGI, per germline. The length of the CDR3 is 15 residues. The CDR3 nucleotides are TGTGCCAGCAGTTACTCAAATAGGGGGGGTCAGCCCCAGCATTTT. It is translated as CASSYSNRGGQPQHF.

This clone was counted a single time. The chain uses TRBV6-5 and TRBJ2-1; 8 nucleotides align to TRBD2. The germline V gene has CDR1 MNHEY and CDR2 SVGAGI. V gave up 0 bases and J gave up 0 bases; unmatched junction bases: 1. The CDR3 runs 16 residues. The CDR3 DNA follows: TGTGCCAGCAGTTACTCTGCGGGGGGCTCCTACAATGAGCAGTTCTTC. This encodes CASSYSAGGSYNEQFF.

The J gene is TRBJ1-4, the V gene TRBV7-2; no reliable D call. The CDR3 loop spans 12 amino acids. CDR1 is SGHTA and CDR2 is FQGNSA in the germline V gene. Trimming shortened V by 5 bases and J by 8 bases, and 9 bases separated the two germline ends. In DNA, the CDR3 is TGTGCCAGCAGCCTCGTTTCCGAAAAACTGTTTTTT. As protein: CASSLVSEKLFF.

The genes are TRBV5-4 and TRBJ2-7; D call uncertain. The CDR3 has 15 amino acids. In germline, CDR1 is SGHNT, CDR2 YYREEE (reference sequence). Trimming pared 0 bases from V and 2 bases from J, leaving 12 bases between. The CDR3 protein is CASSLGLTDTYEQYF. CDR3 nucleotides: TGTGCCAGCAGCTTGGGGTTAACAGATACCTACGAGCAGTACTTC.

The chain couples TRBV5-1 to TRBJ1-1; D gene unclear. V lost 4 bases and J 1 base, leaving 11 bases between the germline ends. The CDR3 runs to 14 residues. CDR1 SGHRS and CDR2 YFSETQ come from the germline V gene. The CDR3 nucleotides read TGCGCCAGCAGCCCCCTACCGGGGAACACTGAAGCTTTCTTT. Translating it yields CASSPLPGNTEAFF.

The rearrangement uses TRBV7-8 and TRBJ1-1, with a possible D match to TRBD1 (5 bases). Trimming stripped 4 bases from V and 0 bases from J, with 15 bases between. The CDR3 is made up of 16 amino acids. Per the germline V gene, CDR1 is SGHVS and CDR2 is FQNEAQ. This CDR3 is CASSWGSVGLNTEAFF. As DNA, the CDR3 is TGTGCCAGCAGCTGGGGCTCAGTGGGGTTGAACACTGAAGCTTTCTTT.

This chain uses TRBV5-6 with TRBJ2-7; D perhaps matches TRBD1 (5 bases). This CDR3 is built from 15 residues. CDR1 SGHDT and CDR2 YYEEEE come from the germline V gene. V dropped 0 bases and J dropped 1 base, with 11 bases sitting between them. The CDR3 bases are TGTGCCAGCAGCTTGGCGTCAGGGATGTCCTACGAGCAGTACTTC. It yields the protein CASSLASGMSYEQYF.

Note on this clone: Since no conserved phenylalanine or tryptophan closes the CDR3, a read error is the likely cause. The gene calls are TRBV6-5 and TRBJ2-7; 7 nucleotides align to TRBD1. The CDR3 is 14 residues long. V lost 5 bases, J lost 0 bases, and 4 bases stayed unmatched. Germline V CDR1 and CDR2: MNHEY, SVGAGI. The CDR3 protein is CASSLTGNSYEQYL. The CDR3 DNA sequence: TGTGCCAGCAGTCTGACAGGGAACTCCTACGAGCAGTACCTC.

Points on this clone: At one boundary the junction diverges from the germline segment, which might be a read error. This chain uses TRBV6-6 with TRBJ2-7; possible D gene TRBD2, 6 bases. The length of the CDR3 is 16 residues. CDR1 MNHNY and CDR2 SVGAGI come from the germline V gene (reference sequence). The CDR3, as DNA: TGTGCCAGCAGTTCGCAGCTAGCGATGAACTCCGACGAGCAGTACTTC. Translation: CASSSQLAMNSDEQYF.

This clone was seen a single time. The rearrangement uses TRBV10-3 and TRBJ2-1; the D is unclear. V was cut by 3 bases and J by 8 bases, with 11 bases left in between. Per germline, CDR1 ENHRY and CDR2 SYGVKD. This CDR3 has 13 residues. This chain's CDR3 is CAISENLDDEQFF. As DNA, the CDR3 is TGTGCCATCAGTGAAAACCTAGACGATGAGCAGTTCTTC.

This chain links TRBV6-7 with TRBJ1-6; maybe TRBD1 (5 bases). Being an ORF, TRBV6-7 has a function that is uncertain. V was trimmed by 9 bases and J by 6 bases, leaving 18 bases between them. The CDR3 contains 15 residues. The CDR3 DNA sequence: TGTGCCAGGGGGGGGTCAATATGGGGTAATTCACCCCTCCACTTT. Translation gives CARGGSIWGNSPLHF.

The rearrangement joins TRBV5-1 to TRBJ2-7; TRBD1 aligns across 10 bases. The CDR3 sequence is 16 residues long. Germline loops: CDR1 SGHRS, CDR2 YFSETQ. V gave up 0 bases and J gave up 11 bases; unmatched junction bases: 14. The CDR3 region is CASSLGYTGTGEEEYF. CDR3 in DNA: TGCGCCAGCAGCTTGGGATACACCGGGACAGGGGAGGAGGAGTACTTC.

The chain employs TRBV14 and TRBJ1-1; D is undetermined. The CDR3 sequence is 14 residues long. CDR1 SGHDN and CDR2 FVKESK come from the germline V gene. V was cut by 4 bases and J by 3 bases, with 12 bases left in between. DNA for the CDR3: TGTGCCAGCAGCCGAGCCCGTTACGACACTGAAGCTTTCTTT. Translating it yields CASSRARYDTEAFF.

The chain has TRBV27 and TRBJ1-5; D is possibly TRBD1 (6 bases). CDR1 is MNHEY and CDR2 is SMNVEV in the germline V gene (reference sequence). There are 15 residues in the CDR3. The V and J ends lost 6 bases and 4 bases respectively, with 16 bases between them. DNA of the CDR3: TGTGCCAGCAGCCGGACAGAAGGCTTTAATCAGCCCCAGCATTTT. It is translated as CASSRTEGFNQPQHF.

The chain is built from TRBV11-2 and TRBJ1-3, with 8 bases lining up with TRBD1. V gave up 1 base and J gave up 2 bases; unmatched junction bases: 7. Germline V CDR1 and CDR2: SGHAT, FQNNGV. This CDR3 contains 17 residues. CDR3 DNA: TGTGCCAGCAGCTTAGGGACAGGGTTTTACCCTGGAAACACCATATATTTT. This sequence encodes CASSLGTGFYPGNTIYF.

This clone has a single count. The J gene is TRBJ1-6, the V gene TRBV9; weak D call: TRBD1 (6 bases). This CDR3 has 17 residues. CDR1 is SGDLS, CDR2 YYNGEE, per germline. The V and J ends lost 3 bases and 4 bases respectively, with 17 bases between them. The CDR3 here is CASSAPGGQKYNSPLHF. CDR3 DNA sequence: TGTGCCAGCAGCGCCCCCGGCGGACAGAAATATAATTCACCCCTCCACTTT.